This T cell receptor (beta chain) was captured in a study of cytomegalovirus exposure and HLA in healthy donors. About this clone itself: Its antigen is not identified.

Overall study results and limits: A list of roughly 180 TCR beta chains associated with cytomegalovirus was given. A likely sequencing artifact accounted for one observed cluster of highly shared sequence variants. Donors belonging to an Asian-associated ancestry cluster reportedly showed fewer N-insertions in productive TCRs than the approximately 700-donor mean, according to what a later analysis found. Immune exposure information comprised only CMV serostatus.

The primer mix had 60 Vbeta and 13 Jbeta primers. Generated by immunoSEQ multiplex PCR, the TCRdb table keeps only in-frame clones and is missing some. The data contain some 170,000 clones, roughly four fifths of them singletons. The CDR3 loop spans 15 amino acids. V was clipped by 0 bases and J by 5 bases, with 13 bases between them. The germline V gene encodes CDR1 LGHNA and CDR2 YSLEER. Sequencing was done on a sample of PBMCs. V and J are TRBV4-3 and TRBJ1-2, with a weak D call TRBD1 (5 bases). The sequence was obtained from a middle-aged man in good health and CMV-seropositive. The CDR3 region is CASSQDLTGEYGYTF. CDR3 nucleotides: TGCGCCAGCAGCCAAGATCTAACGGGGGAGTATGGCTACACCTTC.